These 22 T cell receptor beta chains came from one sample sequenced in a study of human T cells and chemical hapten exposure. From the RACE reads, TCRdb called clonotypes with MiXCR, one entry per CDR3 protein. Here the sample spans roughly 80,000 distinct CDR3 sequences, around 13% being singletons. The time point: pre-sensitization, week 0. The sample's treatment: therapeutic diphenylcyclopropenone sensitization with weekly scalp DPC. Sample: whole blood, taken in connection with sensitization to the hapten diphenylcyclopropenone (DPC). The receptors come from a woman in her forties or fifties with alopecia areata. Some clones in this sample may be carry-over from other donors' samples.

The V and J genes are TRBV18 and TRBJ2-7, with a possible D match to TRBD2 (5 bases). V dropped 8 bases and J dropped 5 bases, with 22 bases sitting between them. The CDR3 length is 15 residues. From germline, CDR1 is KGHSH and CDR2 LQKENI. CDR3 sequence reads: CASRAPRGIPHEQYF. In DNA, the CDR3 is TGTGCCAGCCGCGCGCCTCGGGGAATCCCCCACGAGCAGTACTTC.

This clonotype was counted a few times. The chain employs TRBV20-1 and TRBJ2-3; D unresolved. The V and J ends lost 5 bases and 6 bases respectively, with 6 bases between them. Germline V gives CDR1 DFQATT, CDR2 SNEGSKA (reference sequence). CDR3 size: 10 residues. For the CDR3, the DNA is TGCAGTGCTGGCCCGGATACGCAGTATTTT. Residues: CSAGPDTQYF.

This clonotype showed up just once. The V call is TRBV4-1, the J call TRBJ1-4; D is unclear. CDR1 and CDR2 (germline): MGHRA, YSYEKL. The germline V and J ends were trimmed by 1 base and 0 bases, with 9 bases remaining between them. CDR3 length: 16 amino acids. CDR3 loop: CASSQGIRTTNEKLFF. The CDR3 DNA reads TGCGCCAGCAGCCAAGGGATCAGAACAACTAATGAAAAACTGTTTTTT.

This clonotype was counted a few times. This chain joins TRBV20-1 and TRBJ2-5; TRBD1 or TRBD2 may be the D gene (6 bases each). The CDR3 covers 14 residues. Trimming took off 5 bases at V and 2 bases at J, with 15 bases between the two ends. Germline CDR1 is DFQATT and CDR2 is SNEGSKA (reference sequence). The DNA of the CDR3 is TGCAGTGCTCCTCTAGGGGGGTTACAAGAGACCCAGTACTTC. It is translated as CSAPLGGLQETQYF.

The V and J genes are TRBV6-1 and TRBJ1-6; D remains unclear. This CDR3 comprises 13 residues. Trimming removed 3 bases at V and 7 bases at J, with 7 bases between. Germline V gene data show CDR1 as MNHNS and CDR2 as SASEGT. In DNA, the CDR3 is TGTGCCAGCAGTGATTGGCCCAATTCACCCCTCCACTTT. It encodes CASSDWPNSPLHF.

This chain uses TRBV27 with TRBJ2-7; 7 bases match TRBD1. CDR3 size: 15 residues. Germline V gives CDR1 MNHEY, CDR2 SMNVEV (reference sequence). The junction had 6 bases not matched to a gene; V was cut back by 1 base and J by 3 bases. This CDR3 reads CASSLFGTVSYEQYF. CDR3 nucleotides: TGTGCCAGCAGTTTATTTGGGACAGTAAGCTACGAGCAGTACTTC.

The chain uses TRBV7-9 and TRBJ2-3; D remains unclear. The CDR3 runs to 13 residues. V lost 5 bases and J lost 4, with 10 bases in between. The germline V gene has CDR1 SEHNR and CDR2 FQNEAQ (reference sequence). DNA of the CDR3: TGTGCCAGCAGCACCCGTGGCCCAGATACGCAGTATTTT. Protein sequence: CASSTRGPDTQYF.

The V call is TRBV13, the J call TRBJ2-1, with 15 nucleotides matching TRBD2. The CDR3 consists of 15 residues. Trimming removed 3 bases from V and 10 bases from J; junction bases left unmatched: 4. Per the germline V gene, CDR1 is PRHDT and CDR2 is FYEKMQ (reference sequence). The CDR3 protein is CASSLGLAGGREQFF. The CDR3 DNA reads TGTGCCAGCAGCTTGGGACTAGCGGGAGGCCGGGAGCAGTTCTTC.

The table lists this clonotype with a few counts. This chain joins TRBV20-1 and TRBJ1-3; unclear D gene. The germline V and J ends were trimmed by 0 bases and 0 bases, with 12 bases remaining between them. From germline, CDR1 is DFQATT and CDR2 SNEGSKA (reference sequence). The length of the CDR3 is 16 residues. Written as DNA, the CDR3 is TGCAGTGCTAGAGATGTAGCTGATAACTCTGGAAACACCATATATTTT. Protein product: CSARDVADNSGNTIYF.

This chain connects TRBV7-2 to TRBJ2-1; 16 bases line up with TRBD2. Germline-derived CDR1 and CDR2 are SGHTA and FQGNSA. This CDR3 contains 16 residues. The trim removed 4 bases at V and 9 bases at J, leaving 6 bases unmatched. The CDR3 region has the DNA TGTGCCAGCAGCTCGGGACTAGCGGGAGGGATGGGTGAGCAGTTCTTC. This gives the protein CASSSGLAGGMGEQFF.

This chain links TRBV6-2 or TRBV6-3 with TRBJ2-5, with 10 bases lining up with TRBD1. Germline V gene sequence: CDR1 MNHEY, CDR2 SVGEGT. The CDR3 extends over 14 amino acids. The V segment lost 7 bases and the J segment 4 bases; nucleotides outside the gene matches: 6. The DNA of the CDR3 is TGTGCCAGCACCAAAAGGACAGGGGGAGAGACCCAGTACTTC. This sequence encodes CASTKRTGGETQYF.

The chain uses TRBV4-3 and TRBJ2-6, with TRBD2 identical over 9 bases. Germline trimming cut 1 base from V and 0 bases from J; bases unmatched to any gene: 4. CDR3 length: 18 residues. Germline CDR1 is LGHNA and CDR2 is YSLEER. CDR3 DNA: TGCGCCAGCAGCCAAGTCCTAGCGGGGTTCTCTGGGGCCAACGTCCTGACTTTC. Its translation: CASSQVLAGFSGANVLTF.

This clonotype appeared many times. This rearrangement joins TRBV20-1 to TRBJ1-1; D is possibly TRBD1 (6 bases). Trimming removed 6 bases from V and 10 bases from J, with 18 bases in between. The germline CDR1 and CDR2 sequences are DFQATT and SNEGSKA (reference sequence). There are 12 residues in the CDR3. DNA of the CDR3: TGCAGTGCCTCGGACAGCCCACACGGAGCTTTCTTT. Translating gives CSASDSPHGAFF.

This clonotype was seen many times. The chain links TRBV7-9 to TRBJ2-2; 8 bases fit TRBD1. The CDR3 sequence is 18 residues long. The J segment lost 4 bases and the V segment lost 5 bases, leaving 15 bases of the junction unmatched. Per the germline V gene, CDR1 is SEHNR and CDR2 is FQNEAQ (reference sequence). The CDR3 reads CASSPGGGGQDTTGELFF. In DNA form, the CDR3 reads TGTGCCAGCAGCCCAGGTGGAGGGGGACAGGATACCACCGGGGAGCTGTTTTTT.

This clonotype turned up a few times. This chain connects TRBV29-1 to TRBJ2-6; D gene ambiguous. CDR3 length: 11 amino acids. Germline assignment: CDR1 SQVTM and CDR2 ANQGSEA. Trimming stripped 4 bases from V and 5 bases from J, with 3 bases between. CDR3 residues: CSVGRANVLTF. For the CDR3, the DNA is TGCAGCGTTGGACGGGCCAACGTCCTGACTTTC. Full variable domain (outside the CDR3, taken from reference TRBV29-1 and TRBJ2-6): SAVISQKPSRDICQRGTSLTIQCQVDSQVTMMFWYRQQPGQSLTLIATANQGSEATYESGFVIDKFPISRPNLTFSTLTVSNMSPEDSSIYLCSVGRANVLTFGAGSRLTVL.

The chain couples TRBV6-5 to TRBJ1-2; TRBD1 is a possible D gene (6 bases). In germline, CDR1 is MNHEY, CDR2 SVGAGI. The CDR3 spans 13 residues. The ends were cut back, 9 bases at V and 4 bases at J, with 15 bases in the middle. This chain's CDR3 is CASKSTGRYGYTF. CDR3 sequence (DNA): TGTGCCAGTAAATCGACAGGACGCTATGGCTACACCTTC.

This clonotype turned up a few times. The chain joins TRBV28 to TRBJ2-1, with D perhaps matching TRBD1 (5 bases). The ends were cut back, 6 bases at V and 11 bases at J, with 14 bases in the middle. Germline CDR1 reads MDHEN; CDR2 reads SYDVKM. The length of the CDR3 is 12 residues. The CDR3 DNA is TGTGCCAGCAGATTGCAGGGCAGGAAGCAGTTCTTC. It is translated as CASRLQGRKQFF.

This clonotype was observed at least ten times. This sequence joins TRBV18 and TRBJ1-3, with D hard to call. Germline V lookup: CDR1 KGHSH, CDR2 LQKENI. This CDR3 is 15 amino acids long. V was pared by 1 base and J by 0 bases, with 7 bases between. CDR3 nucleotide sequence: TGTGCCAGCTCACCACAGTCAGGCTCTGGAAACACCATATATTTT. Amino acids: CASSPQSGSGNTIYF.

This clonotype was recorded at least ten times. CDR3 sequence reads: CASRRTGGNTDTQYF. The DNA of the CDR3 is TGTGCCAGCAGGCGAACGGGAGGGAACACAGATACGCAGTATTTT. The chain joins TRBV7-2 to TRBJ2-3; 8 positions match TRBD2. The CDR3 has 15 residues. Germline-derived CDR1 and CDR2 are SGHTA and FQGNSA. V lost 6 bases, J lost 2 bases, and 7 bases stayed unmatched.

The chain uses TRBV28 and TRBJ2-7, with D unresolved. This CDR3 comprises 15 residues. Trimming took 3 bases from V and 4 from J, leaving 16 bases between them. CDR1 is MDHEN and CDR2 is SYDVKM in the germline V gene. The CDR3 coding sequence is TGTGCCAGCAGTTTTGTGCGCCGGCAGAAGTACGAGCAGTACTTC. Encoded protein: CASSFVRRQKYEQYF. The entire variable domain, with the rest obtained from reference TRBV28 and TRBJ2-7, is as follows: DVKVTQSSRYLVKRTGEKVFLECVQDMDHENMFWYRQDPGLGLRLIYFSYDVKMKEKGDIPEGYSVSREKKERFSLILESASTNQTSMYLCASSFVRRQKYEQYFGPGTRLTVT.

The CDR3 loop is CASSLGSGLNTEAFF. CDR3 nucleotides: TGCGCCAGCAGCTTGGGTTCTGGGCTGAACACTGAAGCTTTCTTT. The J gene is TRBJ1-1, the V gene TRBV5-1; D not certain. Germline values: CDR1 SGHRS, CDR2 YFSETQ. Trimming left V 0 bases short and J 0 bases short, with 9 bases between. The CDR3 is made up of 15 amino acids.

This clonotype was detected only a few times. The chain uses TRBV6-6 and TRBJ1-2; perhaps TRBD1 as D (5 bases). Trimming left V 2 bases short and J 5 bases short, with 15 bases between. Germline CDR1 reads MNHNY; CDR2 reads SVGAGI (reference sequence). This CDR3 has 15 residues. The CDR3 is CASSYPSGADYGYTF. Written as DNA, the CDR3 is TGTGCCAGCAGTTACCCTTCCGGGGCCGATTATGGCTACACCTTC.